This T cell receptor (beta chain) is drawn from a study of T cell responses to AZD1222 COVID-19 vaccine. The CDR3 loop spans 16 amino acids. Germline assignment: CDR1 MNHNS and CDR2 SASEGT. V trimming: 3 bases; J trimming: 5 bases; junction bases outside the gene matches: 10. For this clone: The antigen is not known.

Data came from immunoSEQ multiplex PCR; TCRdb stores just in-frame clones and leaves some out. The repertoire includes approximately 93,000 clones, over 85% of them detected once, and approximately 5% sits in the top ten. Overall study results and limits: Donors skewed white British and female; clonal diversity was possibly underestimated. Spike-specific TCR breadth rose after two AZD1222 doses, and depth rose as well.

The genes are TRBV6-1 and TRBJ2-5; 9 positions agree with TRBD1. The clonotype comes from an adult who received the AZD1222 COVID-19 vaccine. Material: peripheral blood, obtained 28 days after the second AZD1222 dose. The CDR3 DNA is TGTGCCAGCAGTGATCTGGAAGACAGGGGGTTTGAGACCCAGTACTTC. Translation: CASSDLEDRGFETQYF.